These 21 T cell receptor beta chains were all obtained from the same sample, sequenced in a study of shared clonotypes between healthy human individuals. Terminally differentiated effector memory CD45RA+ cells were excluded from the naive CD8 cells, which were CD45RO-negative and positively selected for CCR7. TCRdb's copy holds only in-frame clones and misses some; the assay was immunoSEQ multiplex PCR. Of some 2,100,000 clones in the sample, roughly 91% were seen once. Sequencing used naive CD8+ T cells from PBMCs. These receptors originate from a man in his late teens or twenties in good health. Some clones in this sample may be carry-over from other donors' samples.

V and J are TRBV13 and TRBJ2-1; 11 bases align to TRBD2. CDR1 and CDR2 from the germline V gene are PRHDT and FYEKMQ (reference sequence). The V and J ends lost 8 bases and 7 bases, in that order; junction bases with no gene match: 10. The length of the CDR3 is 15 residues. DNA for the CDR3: TGTGCCAGCGGTTTAACTAGCGGGAGAGTAAATGAGCAGTTCTTC. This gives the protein CASGLTSGRVNEQFF.

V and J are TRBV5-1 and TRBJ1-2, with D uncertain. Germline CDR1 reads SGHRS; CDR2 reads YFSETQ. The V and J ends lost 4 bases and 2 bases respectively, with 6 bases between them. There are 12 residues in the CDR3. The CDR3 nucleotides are TGCGCCAGCAGCCACGAAAACTATGGCTACACCTTC. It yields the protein CASSHENYGYTF. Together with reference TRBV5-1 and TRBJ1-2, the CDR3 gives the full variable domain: KAGVTQTPRYLIKTRGQQVTLSCSPISGHRSVSWYQQTPGQGLQFLFEYFSETQRNKGNFPGRFSGRQFSNSRSEMNVSTLELGDSALYLCASSHENYGYTFGSGTRLTVV.

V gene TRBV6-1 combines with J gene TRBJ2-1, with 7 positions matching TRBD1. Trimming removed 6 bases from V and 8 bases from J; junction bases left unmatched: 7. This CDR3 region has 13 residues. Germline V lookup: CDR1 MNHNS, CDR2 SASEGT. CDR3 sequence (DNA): TGTGCCAGCAGGTTTACAGGGGTCCATGAGCAGTTCTTC. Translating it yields CASRFTGVHEQFF.

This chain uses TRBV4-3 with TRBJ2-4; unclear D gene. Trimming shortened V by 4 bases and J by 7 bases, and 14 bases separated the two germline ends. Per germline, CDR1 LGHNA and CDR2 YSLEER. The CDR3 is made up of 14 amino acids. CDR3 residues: CASSPIMGNNIQYF. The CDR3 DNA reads TGCGCCAGCAGCCCCATCATGGGGAATAACATTCAGTACTTC.

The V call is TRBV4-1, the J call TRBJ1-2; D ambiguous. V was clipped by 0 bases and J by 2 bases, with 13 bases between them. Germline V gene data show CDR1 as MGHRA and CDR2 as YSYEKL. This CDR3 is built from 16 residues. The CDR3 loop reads CASSQDQGYPNYGYTF. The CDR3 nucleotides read TGCGCCAGCAGCCAAGATCAAGGGTACCCCAACTATGGCTACACCTTC.

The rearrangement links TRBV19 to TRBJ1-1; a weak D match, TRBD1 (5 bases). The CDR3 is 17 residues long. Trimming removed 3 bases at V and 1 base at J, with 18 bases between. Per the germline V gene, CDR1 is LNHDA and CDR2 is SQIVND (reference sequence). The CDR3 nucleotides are TGTGCCAGTAGTATTGGGACCCTGGGCCCGAGGAACACTGAAGCTTTCTTT. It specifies CASSIGTLGPRNTEAFF. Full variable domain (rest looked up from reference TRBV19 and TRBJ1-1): DGGITQSPKYLFRKEGQNVTLSCEQNLNHDAMYWYRQDPGQGLRLIYYSQIVNDFQKGDIAEGYSVSREKKESFPLTVTSAQKNPTAFYLCASSIGTLGPRNTEAFFGQGTRLTVV.

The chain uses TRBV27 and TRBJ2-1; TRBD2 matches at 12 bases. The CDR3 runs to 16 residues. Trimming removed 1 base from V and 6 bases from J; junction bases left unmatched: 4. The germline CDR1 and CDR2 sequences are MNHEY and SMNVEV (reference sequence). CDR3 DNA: TGTGCCAGCAGTTTATGGCTAGCGGGAGGGGCCAATGAGCAGTTCTTC. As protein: CASSLWLAGGANEQFF.

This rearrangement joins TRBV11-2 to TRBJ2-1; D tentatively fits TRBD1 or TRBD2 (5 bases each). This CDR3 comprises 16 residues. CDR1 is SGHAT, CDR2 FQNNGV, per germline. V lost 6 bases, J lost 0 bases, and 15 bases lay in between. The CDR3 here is CASRSRDDSSYNEQFF. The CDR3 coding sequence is TGTGCCAGCAGATCCCGGGACGACAGCTCCTACAATGAGCAGTTCTTC.

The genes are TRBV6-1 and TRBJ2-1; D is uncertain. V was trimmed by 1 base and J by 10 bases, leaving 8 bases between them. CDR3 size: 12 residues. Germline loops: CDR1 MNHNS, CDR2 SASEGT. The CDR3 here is CASSEGSYEQFF. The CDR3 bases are TGTGCCAGCAGTGAAGGGTCTTACGAGCAGTTCTTC.

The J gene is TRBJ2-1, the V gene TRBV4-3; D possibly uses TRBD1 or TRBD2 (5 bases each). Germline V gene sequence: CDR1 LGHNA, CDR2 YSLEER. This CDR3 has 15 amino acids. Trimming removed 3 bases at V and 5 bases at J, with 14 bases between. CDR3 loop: CASSQGSGTNNEQFF. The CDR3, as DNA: TGCGCCAGCAGCCAGGGCTCCGGGACCAACAATGAGCAGTTCTTC.

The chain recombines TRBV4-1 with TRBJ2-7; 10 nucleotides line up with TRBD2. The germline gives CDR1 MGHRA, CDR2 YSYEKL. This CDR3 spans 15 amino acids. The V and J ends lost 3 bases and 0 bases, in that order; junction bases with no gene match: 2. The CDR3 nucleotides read TGCGCCAGCAGCCACGGGACTAGCGCCTCCTACGAGCAGTACTTC. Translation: CASSHGTSASYEQYF.

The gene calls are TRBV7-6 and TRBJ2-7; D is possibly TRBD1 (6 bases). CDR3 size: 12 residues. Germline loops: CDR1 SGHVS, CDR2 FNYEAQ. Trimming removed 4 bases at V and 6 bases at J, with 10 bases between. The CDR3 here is CASSSGEGEQYF. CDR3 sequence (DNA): TGTGCCAGCAGCTCAGGGGAAGGCGAGCAGTACTTC.

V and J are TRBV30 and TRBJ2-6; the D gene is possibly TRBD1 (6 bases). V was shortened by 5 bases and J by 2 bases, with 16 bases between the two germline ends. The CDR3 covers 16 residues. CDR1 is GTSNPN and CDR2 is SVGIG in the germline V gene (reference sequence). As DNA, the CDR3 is TGTGCCTGGGAGACAGGTCACTATGCTGGGGCCAACGTCCTGACTTTC. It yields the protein CAWETGHYAGANVLTF.

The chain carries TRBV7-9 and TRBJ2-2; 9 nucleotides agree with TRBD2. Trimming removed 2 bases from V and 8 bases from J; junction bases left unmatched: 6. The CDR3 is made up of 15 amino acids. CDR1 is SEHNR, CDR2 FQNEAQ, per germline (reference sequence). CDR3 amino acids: CASSLIAGGSGELFF. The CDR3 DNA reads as TGTGCCAGCAGCTTAATCGCGGGAGGGTCGGGGGAGCTGTTTTTT. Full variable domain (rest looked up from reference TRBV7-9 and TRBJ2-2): DTGVSQNPRHKITKRGQNVTFRCDPISEHNRLYWYRQTLGQGPEFLTYFQNEAQLEKSRLLSDRFSAERPKGSFSTLEIQRTEQGDSAMYLCASSLIAGGSGELFFGEGSRLTVL.

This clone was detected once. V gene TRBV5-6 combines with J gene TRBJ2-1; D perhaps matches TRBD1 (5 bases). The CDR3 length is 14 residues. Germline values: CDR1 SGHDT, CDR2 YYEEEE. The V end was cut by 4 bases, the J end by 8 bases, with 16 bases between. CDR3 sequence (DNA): TGTGCCAGCAGCCCCATCATTAGGGGCGATGAGCAGTTCTTC. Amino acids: CASSPIIRGDEQFF.

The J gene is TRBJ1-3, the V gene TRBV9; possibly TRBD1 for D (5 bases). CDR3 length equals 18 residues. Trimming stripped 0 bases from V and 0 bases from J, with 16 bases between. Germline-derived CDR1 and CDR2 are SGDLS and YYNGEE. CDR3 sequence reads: CASSVATGRVSSGNTIYF. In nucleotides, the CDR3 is TGTGCCAGCAGCGTAGCTACGGGCAGGGTGAGCTCTGGAAACACCATATATTTT.

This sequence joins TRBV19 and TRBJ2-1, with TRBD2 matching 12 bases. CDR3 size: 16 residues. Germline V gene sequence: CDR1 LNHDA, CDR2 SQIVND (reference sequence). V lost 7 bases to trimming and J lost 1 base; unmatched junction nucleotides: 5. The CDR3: CASMGLAGGSYNEQFF. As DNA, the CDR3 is TGTGCCAGTATGGGGCTAGCGGGAGGGTCCTACAATGAGCAGTTCTTC.

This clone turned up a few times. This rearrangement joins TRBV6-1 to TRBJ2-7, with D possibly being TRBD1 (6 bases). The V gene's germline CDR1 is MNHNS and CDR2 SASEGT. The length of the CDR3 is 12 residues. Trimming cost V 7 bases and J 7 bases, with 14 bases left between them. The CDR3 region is CASKTGTGEQYF. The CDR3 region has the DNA TGTGCCAGCAAAACAGGGACGGGAGAGCAGTACTTC.

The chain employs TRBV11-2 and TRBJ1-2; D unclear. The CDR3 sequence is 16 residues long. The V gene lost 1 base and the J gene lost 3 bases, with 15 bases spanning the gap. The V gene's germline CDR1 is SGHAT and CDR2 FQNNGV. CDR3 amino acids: CASSLGLQATHYGYTF. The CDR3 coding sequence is TGTGCCAGCAGCTTAGGATTGCAGGCAACCCACTATGGCTACACCTTC.

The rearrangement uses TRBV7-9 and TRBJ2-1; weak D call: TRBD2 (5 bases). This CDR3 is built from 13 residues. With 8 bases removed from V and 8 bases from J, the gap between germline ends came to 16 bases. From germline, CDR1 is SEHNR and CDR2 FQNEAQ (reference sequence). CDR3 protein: CASGSLGPYEQFF. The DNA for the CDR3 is TGTGCCAGCGGTTCACTAGGCCCCTATGAGCAGTTCTTC.

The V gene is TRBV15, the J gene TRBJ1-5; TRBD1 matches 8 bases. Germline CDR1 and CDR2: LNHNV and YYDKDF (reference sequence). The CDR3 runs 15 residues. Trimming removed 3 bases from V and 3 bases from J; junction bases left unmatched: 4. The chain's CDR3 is CATSSRTGSNQPQHF. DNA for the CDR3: TGTGCCACCAGCAGCAGGACAGGGTCCAATCAGCCCCAGCATTTT.